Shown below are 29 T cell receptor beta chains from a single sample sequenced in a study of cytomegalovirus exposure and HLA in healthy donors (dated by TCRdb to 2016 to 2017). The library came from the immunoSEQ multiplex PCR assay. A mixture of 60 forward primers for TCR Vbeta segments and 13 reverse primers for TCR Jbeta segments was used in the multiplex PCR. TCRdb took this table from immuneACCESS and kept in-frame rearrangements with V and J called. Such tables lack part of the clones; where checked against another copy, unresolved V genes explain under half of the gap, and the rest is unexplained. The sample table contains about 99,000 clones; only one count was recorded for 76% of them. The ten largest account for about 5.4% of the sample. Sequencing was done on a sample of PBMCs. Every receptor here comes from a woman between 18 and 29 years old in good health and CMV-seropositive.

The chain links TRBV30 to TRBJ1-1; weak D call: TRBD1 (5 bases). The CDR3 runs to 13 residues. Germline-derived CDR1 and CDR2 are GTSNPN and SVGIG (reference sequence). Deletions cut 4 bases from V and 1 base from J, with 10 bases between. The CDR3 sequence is CAWTAGPNTEAFF. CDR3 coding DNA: TGTGCCTGGACCGCGGGGCCGAACACTGAAGCTTTCTTT.

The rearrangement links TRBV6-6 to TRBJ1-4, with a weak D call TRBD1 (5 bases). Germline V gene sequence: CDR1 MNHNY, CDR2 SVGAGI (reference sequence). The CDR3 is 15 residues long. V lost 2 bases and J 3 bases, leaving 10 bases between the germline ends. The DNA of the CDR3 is TGTGCCAGCAGTTACCCGGGAGGGGCTAATGAAAAACTGTTTTTT. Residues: CASSYPGGANEKLFF.

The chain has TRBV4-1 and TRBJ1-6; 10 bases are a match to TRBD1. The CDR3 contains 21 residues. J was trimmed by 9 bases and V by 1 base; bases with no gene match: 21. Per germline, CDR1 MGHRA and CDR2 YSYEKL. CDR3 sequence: CASSQAAPDRGFVFLGSPLHF. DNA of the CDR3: TGCGCCAGCAGCCAAGCGGCACCGGACAGGGGGTTTGTTTTCTTGGGTTCACCCCTCCACTTT.

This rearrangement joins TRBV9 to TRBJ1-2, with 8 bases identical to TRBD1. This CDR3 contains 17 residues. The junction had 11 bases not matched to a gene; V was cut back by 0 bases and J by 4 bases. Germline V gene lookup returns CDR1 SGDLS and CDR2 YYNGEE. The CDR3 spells CASSVDGGTGPGYGYTF. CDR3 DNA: TGTGCCAGCAGCGTAGATGGCGGGACAGGACCCGGCTATGGCTACACCTTC.

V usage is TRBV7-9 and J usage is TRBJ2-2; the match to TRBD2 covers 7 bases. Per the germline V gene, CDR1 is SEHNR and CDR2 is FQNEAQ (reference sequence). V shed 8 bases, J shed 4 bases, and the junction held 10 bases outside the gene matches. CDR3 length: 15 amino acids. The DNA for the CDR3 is TGTGCCAGCCCTAGCGGCTGGGGCGGCACCGGGGAGCTGTTTTTT. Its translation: CASPSGWGGTGELFF.

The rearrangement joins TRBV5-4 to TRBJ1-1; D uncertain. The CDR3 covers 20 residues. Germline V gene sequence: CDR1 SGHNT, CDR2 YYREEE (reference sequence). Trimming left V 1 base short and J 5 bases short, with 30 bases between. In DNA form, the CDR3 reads TGTGCCAGCAGCTTGCAGATTCGAGGCGCACCGTTTCCTACGCCGACTGAAGCTTTCTTT. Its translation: CASSLQIRGAPFPTPTEAFF.

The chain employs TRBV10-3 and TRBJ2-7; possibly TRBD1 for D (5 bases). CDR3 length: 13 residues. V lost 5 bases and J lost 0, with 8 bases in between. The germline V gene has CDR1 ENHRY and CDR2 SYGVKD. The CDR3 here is CAISYRSSYEQYF. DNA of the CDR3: TGTGCCATCAGTTACAGGAGCTCCTACGAGCAGTACTTC.

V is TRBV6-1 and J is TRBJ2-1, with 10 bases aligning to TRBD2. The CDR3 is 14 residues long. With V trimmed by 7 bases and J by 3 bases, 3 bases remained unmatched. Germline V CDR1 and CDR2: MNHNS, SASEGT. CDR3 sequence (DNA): TGTGCCAGCAAGCGGGAGGGCGGCTACAATGAGCAGTTCTTC. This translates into CASKREGGYNEQFF.

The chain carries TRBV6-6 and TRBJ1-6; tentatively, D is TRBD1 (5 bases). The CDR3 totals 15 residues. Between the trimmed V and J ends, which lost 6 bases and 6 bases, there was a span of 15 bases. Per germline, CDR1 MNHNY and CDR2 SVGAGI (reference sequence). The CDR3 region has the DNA TGTGCCAGCAGCCTCGGGGGGGACGGTAATTCACCCCTCCACTTT. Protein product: CASSLGGDGNSPLHF.

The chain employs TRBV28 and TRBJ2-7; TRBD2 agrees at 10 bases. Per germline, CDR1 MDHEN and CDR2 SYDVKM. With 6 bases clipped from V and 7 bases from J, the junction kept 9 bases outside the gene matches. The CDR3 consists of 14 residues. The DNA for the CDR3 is TGTGCCAGCAGGCCAGCGGGAGGGTATGGGGAGCAGTACTTC. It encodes CASRPAGGYGEQYF.

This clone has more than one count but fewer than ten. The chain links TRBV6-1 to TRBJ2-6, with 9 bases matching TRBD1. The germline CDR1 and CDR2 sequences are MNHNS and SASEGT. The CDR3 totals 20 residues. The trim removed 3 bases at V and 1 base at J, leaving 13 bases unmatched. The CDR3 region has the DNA TGTGCCAGCAGTGACCAAATGGATTTACAGGGGGCTTCTGGGGCCAACGTCCTGACTTTC. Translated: CASSDQMDLQGASGANVLTF.

The CDR3 DNA reads TGTGCCAGCAGCGTAGGGTCTAGCGGGAGCACAGATACGCAGTATTTT. It translates to CASSVGSSGSTDTQYF. The chain has TRBV9 and TRBJ2-3; 8 nucleotides agree with TRBD2. J lost 0 bases, V lost 0 bases, and 3 bases had no gene match. Germline V CDR1 and CDR2: SGDLS, YYNGEE. The length of the CDR3 is 16 residues.

The CDR3 region is CASSSRQGGHQPQHF. As DNA, the CDR3 is TGTGCCAGCAGTAGTCGGCAGGGCGGACATCAGCCCCAGCATTTT. The genes are TRBV27 and TRBJ1-5; D possibly corresponds to TRBD1 (5 bases). Germline loops: CDR1 MNHEY, CDR2 SMNVEV (reference sequence). V was shortened by 5 bases and J by 5 bases, with 16 bases between the two germline ends. The CDR3 runs to 15 residues.

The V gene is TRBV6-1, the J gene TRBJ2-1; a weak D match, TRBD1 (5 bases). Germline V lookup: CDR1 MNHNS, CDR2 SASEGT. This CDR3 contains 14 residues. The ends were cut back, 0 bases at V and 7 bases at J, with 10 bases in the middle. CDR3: CASSEAPGPNEQFF. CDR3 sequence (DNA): TGTGCCAGCAGTGAAGCGCCAGGGCCGAATGAGCAGTTCTTC.

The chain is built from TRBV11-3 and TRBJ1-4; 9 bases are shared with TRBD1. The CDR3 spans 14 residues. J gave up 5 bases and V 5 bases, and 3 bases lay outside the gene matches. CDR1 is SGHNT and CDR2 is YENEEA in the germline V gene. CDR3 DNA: TGTGCCAGCAGCACGGGACAGGGAAATGAAAAACTGTTTTTT. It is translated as CASSTGQGNEKLFF.

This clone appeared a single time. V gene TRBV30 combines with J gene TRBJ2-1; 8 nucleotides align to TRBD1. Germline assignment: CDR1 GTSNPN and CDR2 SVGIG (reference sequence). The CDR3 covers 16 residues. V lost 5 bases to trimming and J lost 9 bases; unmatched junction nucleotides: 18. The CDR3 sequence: CAWATGVTVGTSEQFF. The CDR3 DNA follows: TGTGCCTGGGCGACAGGGGTAACGGTGGGGACGAGTGAGCAGTTCTTC.

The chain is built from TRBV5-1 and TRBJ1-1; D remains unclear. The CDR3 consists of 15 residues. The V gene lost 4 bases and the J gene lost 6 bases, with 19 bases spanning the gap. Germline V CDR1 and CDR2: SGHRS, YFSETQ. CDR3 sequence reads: CASSTTPGTGAEAFF. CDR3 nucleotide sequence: TGCGCCAGCAGCACCACCCCCGGCACCGGGGCTGAAGCTTTCTTT.

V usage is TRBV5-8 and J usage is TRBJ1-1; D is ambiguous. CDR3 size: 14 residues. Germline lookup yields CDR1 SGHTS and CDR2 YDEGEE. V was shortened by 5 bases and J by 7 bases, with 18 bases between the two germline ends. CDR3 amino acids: CASRSGLGSNEAFF. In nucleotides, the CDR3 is TGTGCCAGCAGATCAGGACTGGGGTCGAATGAAGCTTTCTTT.

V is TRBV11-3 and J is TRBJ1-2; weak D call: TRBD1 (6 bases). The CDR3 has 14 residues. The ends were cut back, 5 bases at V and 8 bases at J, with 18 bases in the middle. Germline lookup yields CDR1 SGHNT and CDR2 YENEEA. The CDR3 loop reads CASSPAGESGGYTF. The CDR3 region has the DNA TGTGCCAGCAGCCCGGCAGGGGAGTCGGGCGGCTACACCTTC.

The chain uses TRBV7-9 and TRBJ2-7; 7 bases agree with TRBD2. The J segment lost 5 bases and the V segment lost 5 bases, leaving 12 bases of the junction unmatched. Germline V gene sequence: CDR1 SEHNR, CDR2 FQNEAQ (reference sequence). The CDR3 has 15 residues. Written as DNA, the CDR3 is TGTGCCAGCAGCCAGGGAGGGCCCAGGGCCCACGAGCAGTACTTC. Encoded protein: CASSQGGPRAHEQYF.

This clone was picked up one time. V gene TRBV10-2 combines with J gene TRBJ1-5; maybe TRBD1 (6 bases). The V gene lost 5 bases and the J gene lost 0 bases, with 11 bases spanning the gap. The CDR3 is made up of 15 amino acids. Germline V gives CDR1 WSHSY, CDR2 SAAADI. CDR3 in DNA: TGCGCCAGCAGTAATGACAGGTATAGCAATCAGCCCCAGCATTTT. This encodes CASSNDRYSNQPQHF.

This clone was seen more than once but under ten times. The CDR3 sequence is CASRRGTGYSVNNYGYTF. In DNA form, the CDR3 reads TGTGCCAGCAGACGGGGGACAGGTTATTCAGTTAACAACTATGGCTACACCTTC. This rearrangement joins TRBV7-8 to TRBJ1-2; 8 bases align to TRBD1. Germline trimming cut 6 bases from V and 2 bases from J; bases unmatched to any gene: 17. CDR1 SGHVS and CDR2 FQNEAQ come from the germline V gene. CDR3 length: 18 residues.

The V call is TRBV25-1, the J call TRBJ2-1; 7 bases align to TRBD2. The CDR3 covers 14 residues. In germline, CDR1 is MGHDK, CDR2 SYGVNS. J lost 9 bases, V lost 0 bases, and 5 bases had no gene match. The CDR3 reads CASSEYSGKGEQFF. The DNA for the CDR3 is TGTGCCAGCAGTGAATACAGCGGGAAAGGTGAGCAGTTCTTC.

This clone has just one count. The chain's CDR3 is CASSFASGGYNEQFF. The DNA of the CDR3 is TGTGCCAGCAGCTTCGCTAGCGGAGGTTACAATGAGCAGTTCTTC. The chain employs TRBV7-2 and TRBJ2-1; TRBD2 agrees at 7 bases. CDR1 and CDR2 from the germline V gene are SGHTA and FQGNSA. The CDR3 is made up of 15 amino acids. The V and J ends lost 3 bases and 4 bases, in that order; junction bases with no gene match: 6.

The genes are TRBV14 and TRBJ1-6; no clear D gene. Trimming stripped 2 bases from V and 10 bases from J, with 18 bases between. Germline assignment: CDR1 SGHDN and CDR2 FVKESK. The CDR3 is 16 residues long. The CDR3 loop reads CASSQSSSGSGSPLHF. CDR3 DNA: TGTGCCAGCAGCCAATCATCGTCGGGAAGCGGATCACCCCTCCACTTT.

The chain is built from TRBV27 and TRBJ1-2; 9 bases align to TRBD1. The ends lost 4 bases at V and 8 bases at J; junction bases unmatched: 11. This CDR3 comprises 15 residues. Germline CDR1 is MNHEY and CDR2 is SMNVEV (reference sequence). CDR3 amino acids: CASSSGQGNSWGYTF. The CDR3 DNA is TGTGCCAGCAGTTCCGGACAGGGGAACTCGTGGGGCTACACCTTC.

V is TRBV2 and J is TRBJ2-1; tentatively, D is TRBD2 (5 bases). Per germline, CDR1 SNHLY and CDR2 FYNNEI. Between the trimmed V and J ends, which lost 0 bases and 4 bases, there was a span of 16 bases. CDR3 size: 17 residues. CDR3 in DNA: TGTGCCAGCAGTGAAGCCGGAGAGACCCCGGGGTACAATGAGCAGTTCTTC. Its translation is CASSEAGETPGYNEQFF.

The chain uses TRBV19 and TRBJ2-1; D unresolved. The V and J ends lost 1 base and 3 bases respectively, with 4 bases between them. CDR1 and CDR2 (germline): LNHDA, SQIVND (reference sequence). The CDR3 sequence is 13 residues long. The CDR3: CASSIAGYNEQFF. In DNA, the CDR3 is TGTGCCAGTAGTATAGCAGGCTACAATGAGCAGTTCTTC.

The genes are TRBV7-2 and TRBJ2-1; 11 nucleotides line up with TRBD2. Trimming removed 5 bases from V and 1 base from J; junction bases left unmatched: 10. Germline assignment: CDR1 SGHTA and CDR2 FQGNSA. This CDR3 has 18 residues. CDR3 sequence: CASSPQSGLAGSYNEQFF. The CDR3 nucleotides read TGTGCCAGCAGCCCCCAATCCGGACTAGCGGGTTCCTACAATGAGCAGTTCTTC.